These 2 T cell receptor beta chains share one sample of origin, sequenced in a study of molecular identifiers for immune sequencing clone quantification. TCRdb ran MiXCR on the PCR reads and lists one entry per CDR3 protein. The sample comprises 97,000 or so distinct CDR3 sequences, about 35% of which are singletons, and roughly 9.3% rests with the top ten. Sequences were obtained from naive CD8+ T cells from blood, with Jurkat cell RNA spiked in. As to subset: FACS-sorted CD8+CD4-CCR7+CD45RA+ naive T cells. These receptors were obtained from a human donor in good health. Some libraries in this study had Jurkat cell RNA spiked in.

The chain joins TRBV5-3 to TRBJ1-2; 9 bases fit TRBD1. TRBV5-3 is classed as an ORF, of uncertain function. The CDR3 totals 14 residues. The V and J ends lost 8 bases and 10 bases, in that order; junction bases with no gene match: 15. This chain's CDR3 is CASSLQGAVSDYTF. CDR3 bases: TGTGCCAGCTCCTTACAGGGGGCGGTCTCCGACTACACCTTC.

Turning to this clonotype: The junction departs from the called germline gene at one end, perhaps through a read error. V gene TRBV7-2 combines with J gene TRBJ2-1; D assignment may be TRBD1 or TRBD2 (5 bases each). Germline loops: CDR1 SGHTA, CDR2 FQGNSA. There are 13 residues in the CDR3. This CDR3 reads CASSSGRYNEQSF. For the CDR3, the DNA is TGTGCCAGCAGCTCGGGACGGTACAATGAGCAGTCCTTC.